This T cell receptor (beta chain) was found in a study of Graves' ophthalmopathy and Graves' hyperthyroidism. Using RNA transcripts, the TCR beta CDR3 regions were amplified. RT-PCR in the first round used HTBI primers; a second-round multiplex PCR followed. TCRdb analysed the multiplex PCR reads with MiXCR anew, one entry per CDR3 protein. The profile covers roughly 600,000 distinct CDR3 sequences, with just under 40% appearing a single time and 3.5% to 4.5% taken by the ten largest. Only newly diagnosed hyperthyroidism patients aged 18 to 65, with under 2 months' duration, were enrolled. Germline V gene lookup returns CDR1 LGHDT and CDR2 YNNKEL (reference sequence). CDR3 length equals 12 residues. Deletions cut 2 bases from V and 6 bases from J, with 8 bases between. This clonotype has a handful of counts.

Source material: peripheral blood or thyroid tissue (not recorded which). The sequence derives from an adult man with Graves' hyperthyroidism. The gene calls are TRBV3-1 and TRBJ2-7; maybe TRBD1 (6 bases). The CDR3 nucleotides read TGTGCCAGCAGCCAAAACAGGGTCGAGCAGTACTTC. This sequence encodes CASSQNRVEQYF.